Listed below are T cell receptor beta chains from one sample, sequenced in a study of T-cell reconstitution after alpha-beta-depleted transplantation in children. From the PCR reads, TCRdb called clonotypes with MiXCR, one entry per CDR3 protein. The sample contains some 520,000 distinct CDR3 sequences, less than 35% of which appear only once. The sequences come from PBMCs from the stem cell graft donor, collected from the stem cell graft. Receptors were obtained from a human donor who donated a stem cell graft to a child with aplastic anemia. Each CDR3 is given with its conserved first and last residue. A D gene is named only where the DNA matches it firmly. Clone sizes are given selectively: once, few, many, or a class where the clone is expanded.

d_gene	j_gene	abundance	v_gene	CDR3nt	CDR3aa
NA	TRBJ1-1	few	TRBV4-3	TGCGCCAGCAGCCAGACGGGGGTCTGGACTGAAGCTTTCTTT	CASSQTGVWTEAFF
NA	TRBJ1-1	NA	TRBV28	TGTGCCAGCAGTTTATTTCGGGGGGGCACTGAAGCTTTCTTT	CASSLFRGGTEAFF
NA	TRBJ2-5	NA	TRBV12-3/TRBV12-4	TGTGCCAGCAGGCCGTCGTACCAAGAGACCCAGTACTTC	CASRPSYQETQYF
NA	TRBJ2-7	NA	TRBV30	TGTGCCTGGAGTGTAAAGGGCTACGAGCAGTACTTC	CAWSVKGYEQYF
TRBD1	TRBJ2-7	NA	TRBV5-5	TGTGCCAGCAGCTGGGGACAGGTCTCCTACGAGCAGTACTTC	CASSWGQVSYEQYF
TRBD1	TRBJ2-5	NA	TRBV18	TGTGCCAGCTCGGCGAAGACAGGGGGCCAAGAGACCCAGTACTTC	CASSAKTGGQETQYF
TRBD1	TRBJ2-3	NA	TRBV4-3	TGCGCCAGCAGCCGCACAGGGGCAGATACGCAGTATTTT	CASSRTGADTQYF
TRBD1	TRBJ1-5	few	TRBV27	TGTGCCAGCAGTTTGACGGACAGGGATCAGCCCCAGCATTTT	CASSLTDRDQPQHF
TRBD1	TRBJ1-1	few	TRBV9	TGTGCCAGCAGCGTAGAGCAGGGGACAGCTGAAGCTTTCTTT	CASSVEQGTAEAFF
TRBD1	TRBJ1-1	NA	TRBV7-2	TGTGCCAGCAGCTTAGTGGGACAGACTTTGAACACTGAAGCTTTCTTT	CASSLVGQTLNTEAFF
TRBD1	TRBJ1-2	NA	TRBV5-6	TGTGCCAGCAGCTCGAGCGTGGGGACAGGGGGTATTGGCTACACCTTC	CASSSSVGTGGIGYTF
TRBD1	TRBJ1-5	few	TRBV20-1	TGCAGTGCTAGCGGACAGGTTAGCAATCAGCCCCAGCATTTT	CSASGQVSNQPQHF
NA	TRBJ2-1	NA	TRBV5-1	TGCGCCAGCAGCTTTTTCGGGGGATCAACAGGCACGGATGAGCAGTTCTTC	CASSFFGGSTGTDEQFF